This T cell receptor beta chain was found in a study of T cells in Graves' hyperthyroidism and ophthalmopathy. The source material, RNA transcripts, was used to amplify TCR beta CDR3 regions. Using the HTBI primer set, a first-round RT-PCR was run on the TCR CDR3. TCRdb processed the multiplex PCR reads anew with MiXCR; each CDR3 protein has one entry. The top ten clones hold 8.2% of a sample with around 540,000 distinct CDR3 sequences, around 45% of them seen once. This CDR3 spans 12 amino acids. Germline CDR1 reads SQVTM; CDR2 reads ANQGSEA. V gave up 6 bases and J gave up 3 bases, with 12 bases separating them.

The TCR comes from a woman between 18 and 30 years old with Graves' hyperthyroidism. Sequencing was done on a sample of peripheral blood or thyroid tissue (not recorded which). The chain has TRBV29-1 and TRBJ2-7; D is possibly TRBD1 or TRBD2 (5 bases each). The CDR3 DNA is TGCAGCGTAGGGGACGATGACTACGAGCAGTACTTC. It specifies CSVGDDDYEQYF.